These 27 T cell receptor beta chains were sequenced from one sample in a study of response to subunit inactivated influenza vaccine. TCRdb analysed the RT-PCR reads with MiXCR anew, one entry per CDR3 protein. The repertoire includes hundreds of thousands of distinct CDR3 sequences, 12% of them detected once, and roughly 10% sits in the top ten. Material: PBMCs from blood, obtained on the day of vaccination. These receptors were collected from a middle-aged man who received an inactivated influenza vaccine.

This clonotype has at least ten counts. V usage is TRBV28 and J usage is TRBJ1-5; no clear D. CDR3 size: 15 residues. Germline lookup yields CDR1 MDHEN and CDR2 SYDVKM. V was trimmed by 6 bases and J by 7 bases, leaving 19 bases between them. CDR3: CASSPASSGEQPQHF. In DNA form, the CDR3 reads TGTGCCAGCAGCCCCGCCTCGTCTGGAGAACAGCCCCAGCATTTT.

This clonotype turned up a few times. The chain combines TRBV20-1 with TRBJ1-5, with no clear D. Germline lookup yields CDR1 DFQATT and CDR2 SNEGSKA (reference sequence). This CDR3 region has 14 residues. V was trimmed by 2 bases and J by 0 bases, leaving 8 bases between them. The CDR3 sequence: CSARLLHSNQPQHF. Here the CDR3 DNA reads TGCAGTGCTAGACTCTTGCATAGCAATCAGCCCCAGCATTTT.

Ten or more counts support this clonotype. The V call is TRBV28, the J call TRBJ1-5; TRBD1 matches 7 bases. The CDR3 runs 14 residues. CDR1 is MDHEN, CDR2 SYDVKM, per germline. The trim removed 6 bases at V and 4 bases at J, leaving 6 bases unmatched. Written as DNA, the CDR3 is TGTGCCAGCAGGGGGACAGAACCAAATCAGCCCCAGCATTTT. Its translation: CASRGTEPNQPQHF.

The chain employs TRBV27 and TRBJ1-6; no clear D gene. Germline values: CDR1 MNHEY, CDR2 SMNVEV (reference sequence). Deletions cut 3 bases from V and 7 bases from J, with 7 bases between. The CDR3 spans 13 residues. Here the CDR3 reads CASSFYQNSPLHF. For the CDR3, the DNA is TGTGCCAGCAGTTTCTACCAAAATTCACCCCTCCACTTT.

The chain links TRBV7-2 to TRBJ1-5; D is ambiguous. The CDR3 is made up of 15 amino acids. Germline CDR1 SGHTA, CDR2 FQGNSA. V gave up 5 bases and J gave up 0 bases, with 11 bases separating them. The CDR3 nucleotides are TGTGCCAGCAGCAAGGACGGTTATAGCAATCAGCCCCAGCATTTT. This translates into CASSKDGYSNQPQHF.

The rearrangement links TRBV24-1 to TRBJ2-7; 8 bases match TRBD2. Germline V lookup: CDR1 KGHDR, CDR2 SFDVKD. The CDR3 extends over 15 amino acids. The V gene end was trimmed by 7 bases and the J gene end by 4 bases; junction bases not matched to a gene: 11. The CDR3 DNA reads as TGTGCCACCAGCCCCGGGGCGGGAGGAGCTTACGAGCAGTACTTC. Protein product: CATSPGAGGAYEQYF.

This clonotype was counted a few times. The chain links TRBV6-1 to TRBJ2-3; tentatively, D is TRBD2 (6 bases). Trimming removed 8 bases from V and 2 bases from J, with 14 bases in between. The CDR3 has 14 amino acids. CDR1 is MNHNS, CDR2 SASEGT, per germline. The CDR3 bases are TGTGCCAGCTTATCGGGACTCCACACAGATACGCAGTATTTT. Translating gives CASLSGLHTDTQYF.

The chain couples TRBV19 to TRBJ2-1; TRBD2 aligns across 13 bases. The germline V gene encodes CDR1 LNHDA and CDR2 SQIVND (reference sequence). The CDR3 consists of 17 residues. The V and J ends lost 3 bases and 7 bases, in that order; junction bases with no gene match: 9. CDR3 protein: CASSIPGLAGIRNEQFF. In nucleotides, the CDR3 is TGTGCCAGTAGTATCCCGGGACTAGCGGGGATACGAAATGAGCAGTTCTTC. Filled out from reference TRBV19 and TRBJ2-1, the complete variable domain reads DGGITQSPKYLFRKEGQNVTLSCEQNLNHDAMYWYRQDPGQGLRLIYYSQIVNDFQKGDIAEGYSVSREKKESFPLTVTSAQKNPTAFYLCASSIPGLAGIRNEQFFGPGTRLTVL.

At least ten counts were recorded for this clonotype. The CDR3 nucleotides are TGTGCCATCCGAAAAGGGATTAACACCGGGGAGCTGTTTTTT. This encodes CAIRKGINTGELFF. V usage is TRBV10-3 and J usage is TRBJ2-2; D is ambiguous. Trimming left V 8 bases short and J 2 bases short, with 12 bases between. The germline CDR1 and CDR2 sequences are ENHRY and SYGVKD. CDR3 size: 14 residues.

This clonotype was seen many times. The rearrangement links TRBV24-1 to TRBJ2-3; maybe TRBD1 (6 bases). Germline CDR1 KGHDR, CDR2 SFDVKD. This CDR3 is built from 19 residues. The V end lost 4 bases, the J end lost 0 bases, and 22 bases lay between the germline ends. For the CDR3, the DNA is TGTGCCACCAGTGACCTCGCAACGGACAGCGGAGGAAGCACAGATACGCAGTATTTT. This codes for CATSDLATDSGGSTDTQYF.

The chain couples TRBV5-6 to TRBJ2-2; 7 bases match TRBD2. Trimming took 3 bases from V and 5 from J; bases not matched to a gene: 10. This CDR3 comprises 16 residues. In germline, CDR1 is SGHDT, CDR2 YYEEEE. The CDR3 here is CASSWEGSLGTGELFF. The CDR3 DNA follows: TGTGCCAGCAGCTGGGAGGGTAGCCTCGGGACCGGGGAGCTGTTTTTT.

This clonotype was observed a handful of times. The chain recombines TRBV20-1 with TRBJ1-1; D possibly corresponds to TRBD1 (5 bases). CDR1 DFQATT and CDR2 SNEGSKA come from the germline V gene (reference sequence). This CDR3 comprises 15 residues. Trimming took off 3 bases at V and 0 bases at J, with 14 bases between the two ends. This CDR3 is CSASDGGRMNTEAFF. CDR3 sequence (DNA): TGCAGTGCTAGTGACGGGGGACGCATGAACACTGAAGCTTTCTTT.

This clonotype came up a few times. For the CDR3, the DNA is TGCAGTGCTAGAGATACCAGGGGAATCGGTGAGCAGTTCTTC. Protein: CSARDTRGIGEQFF. The chain employs TRBV20-1 and TRBJ2-1; D is possibly TRBD1 (6 bases). The CDR3 consists of 14 residues. Germline lookup yields CDR1 DFQATT and CDR2 SNEGSKA (reference sequence). V was trimmed by 0 bases and J by 9 bases, leaving 15 bases between them.

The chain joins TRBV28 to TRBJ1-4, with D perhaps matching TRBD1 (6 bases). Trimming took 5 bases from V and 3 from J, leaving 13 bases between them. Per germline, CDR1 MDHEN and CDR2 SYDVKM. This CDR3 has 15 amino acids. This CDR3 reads CASSPNRAANEKLFF. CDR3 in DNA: TGTGCCAGCAGTCCTAACAGGGCAGCTAATGAAAAACTGTTTTTT.

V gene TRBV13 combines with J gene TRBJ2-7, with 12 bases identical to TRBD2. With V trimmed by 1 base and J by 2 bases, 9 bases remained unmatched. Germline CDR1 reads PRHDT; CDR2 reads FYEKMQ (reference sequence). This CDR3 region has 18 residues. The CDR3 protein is CASSLARLAGEVAYEQYF. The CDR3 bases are TGTGCCAGCAGCTTAGCCCGACTAGCGGGAGAGGTCGCCTACGAGCAGTACTTC.

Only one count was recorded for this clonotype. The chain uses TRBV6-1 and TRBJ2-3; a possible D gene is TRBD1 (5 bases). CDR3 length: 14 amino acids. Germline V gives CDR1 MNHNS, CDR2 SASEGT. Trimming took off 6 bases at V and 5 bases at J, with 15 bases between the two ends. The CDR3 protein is CASRSGLRGDTQYF. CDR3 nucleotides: TGTGCCAGCAGGTCGGGCCTAAGGGGAGATACGCAGTATTTT.

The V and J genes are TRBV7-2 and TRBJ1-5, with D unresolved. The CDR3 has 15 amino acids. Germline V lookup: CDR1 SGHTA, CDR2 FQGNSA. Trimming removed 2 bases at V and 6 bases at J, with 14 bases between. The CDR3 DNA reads TGTGCCAGCAGCTTAACCTCAATGTCAGGTCAGCCCCAGCATTTT. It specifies CASSLTSMSGQPQHF.

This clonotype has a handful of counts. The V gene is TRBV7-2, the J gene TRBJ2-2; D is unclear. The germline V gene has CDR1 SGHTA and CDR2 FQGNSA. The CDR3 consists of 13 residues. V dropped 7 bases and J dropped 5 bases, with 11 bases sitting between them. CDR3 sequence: CASIPRKTGELFF. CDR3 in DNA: TGTGCCAGCATTCCGCGCAAGACCGGGGAGCTGTTTTTT.

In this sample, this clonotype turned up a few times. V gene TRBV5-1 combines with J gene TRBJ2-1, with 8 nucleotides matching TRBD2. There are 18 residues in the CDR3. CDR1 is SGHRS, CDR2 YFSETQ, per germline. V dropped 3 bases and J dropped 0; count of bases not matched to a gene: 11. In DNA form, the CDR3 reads TGCGCCAGCAGCTCCGGGGGGGCGGGCAAGAGCTCCTACAATGAGCAGTTCTTC. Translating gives CASSSGGAGKSSYNEQFF.

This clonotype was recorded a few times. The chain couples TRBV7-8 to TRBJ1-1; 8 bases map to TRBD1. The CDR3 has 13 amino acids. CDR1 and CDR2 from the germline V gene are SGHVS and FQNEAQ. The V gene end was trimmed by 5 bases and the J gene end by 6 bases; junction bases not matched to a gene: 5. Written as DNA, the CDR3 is TGTGCCAGCAGCATCACGGACAGGGCTGAAGCTTTCTTT. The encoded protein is CASSITDRAEAFF.

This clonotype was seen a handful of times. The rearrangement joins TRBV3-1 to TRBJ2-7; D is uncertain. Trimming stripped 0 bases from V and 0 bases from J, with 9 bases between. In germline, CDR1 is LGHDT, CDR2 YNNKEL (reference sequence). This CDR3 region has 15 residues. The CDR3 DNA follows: TGTGCCAGCAGCCAAGAGGCATGGATCTCCTACGAGCAGTACTTC. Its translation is CASSQEAWISYEQYF.

In DNA form, the CDR3 reads TGTGCCATGGGCCCCGGGCTCCTCGAGCAGTACTTC. This translates into CAMGPGLLEQYF. The chain couples TRBV5-4 to TRBJ2-7; D is uncertain. The CDR3 covers 12 residues. From germline, CDR1 is SGHNT and CDR2 YYREEE (reference sequence). Trimming shortened V by 9 bases and J by 6 bases, and 16 bases separated the two germline ends. Filled out from reference TRBV5-4 and TRBJ2-7, the complete variable domain reads ETGVTQSPTHLIKTRGQQVTLRCSSQSGHNTVSWYQQALGQGPQFIFQYYREEENGRGNFPPRFSGLQFPNYSSELNVNALELDDSALYLCAMGPGLLEQYFGPGTRLTVT.

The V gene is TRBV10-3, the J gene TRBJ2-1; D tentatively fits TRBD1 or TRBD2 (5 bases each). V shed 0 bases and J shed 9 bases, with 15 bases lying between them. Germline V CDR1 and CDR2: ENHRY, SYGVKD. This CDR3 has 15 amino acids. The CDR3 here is CAISESVGTRGEQFF. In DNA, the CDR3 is TGTGCCATCAGTGAGTCGGTCGGGACCCGGGGTGAGCAGTTCTTC.

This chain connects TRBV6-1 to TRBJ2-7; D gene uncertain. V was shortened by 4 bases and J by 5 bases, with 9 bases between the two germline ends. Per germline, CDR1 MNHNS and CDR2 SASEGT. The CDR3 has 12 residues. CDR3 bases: TGTGCCAGCAGTGGGCTAGTCGACGAGCAGTACTTC. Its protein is CASSGLVDEQYF.

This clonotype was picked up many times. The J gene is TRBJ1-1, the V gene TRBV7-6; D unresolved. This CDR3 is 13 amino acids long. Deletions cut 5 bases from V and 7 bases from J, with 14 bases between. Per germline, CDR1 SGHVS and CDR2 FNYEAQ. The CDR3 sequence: CASSHQGGGEAFF. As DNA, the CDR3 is TGTGCCAGCAGCCACCAAGGAGGTGGTGAAGCTTTCTTT.

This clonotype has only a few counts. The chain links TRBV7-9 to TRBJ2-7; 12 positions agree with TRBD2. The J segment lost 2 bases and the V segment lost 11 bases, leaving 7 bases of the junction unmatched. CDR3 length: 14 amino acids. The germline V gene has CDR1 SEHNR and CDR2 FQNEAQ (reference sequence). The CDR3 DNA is TGTGCCGGGGGCGGGACTAGCGGGCCCTACGAGCAGTACTTC. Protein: CAGGGTSGPYEQYF.

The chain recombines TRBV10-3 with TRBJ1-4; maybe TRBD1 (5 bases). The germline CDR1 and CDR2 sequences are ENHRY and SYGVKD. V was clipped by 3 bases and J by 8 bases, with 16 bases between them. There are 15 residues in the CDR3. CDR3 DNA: TGTGCCATCAGTGACCAAGGGGCAGCTGTGGAAAAACTGTTTTTT. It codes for CAISDQGAAVEKLFF.